Detailed here is one TCR beta chain. This sample is part of a study of blood T cell repertoires in COVID-19. Overall study: Sources were T cells, B-cell-depleted T cells, or PBMCs; the material itself was cDNA or gDNA.

The protocol was immunoSEQ multiplex PCR, while the TCRdb copy is restricted to in-frame clones and leaves out a portion. The sample lists 650,000 to 800,000 clones; about 87% were seen once. The sequencing sample was made of peripheral blood. This sequence originates from a woman between 18 and 29 years old with acute or convalescent COVID-19.

As DNA, the CDR3 is TGTGCCAGCAGCGCACAGGGACACGGAAACACCATATATTTT. Translating it yields CASSAQGHGNTIYF. This chain uses TRBV11-2 with TRBJ1-3; TRBD1 is a possible D gene (6 bases). The germline V gene encodes CDR1 SGHAT and CDR2 FQNNGV. This CDR3 contains 14 residues. V was clipped by 5 bases and J by 4 bases, with 12 bases between them.